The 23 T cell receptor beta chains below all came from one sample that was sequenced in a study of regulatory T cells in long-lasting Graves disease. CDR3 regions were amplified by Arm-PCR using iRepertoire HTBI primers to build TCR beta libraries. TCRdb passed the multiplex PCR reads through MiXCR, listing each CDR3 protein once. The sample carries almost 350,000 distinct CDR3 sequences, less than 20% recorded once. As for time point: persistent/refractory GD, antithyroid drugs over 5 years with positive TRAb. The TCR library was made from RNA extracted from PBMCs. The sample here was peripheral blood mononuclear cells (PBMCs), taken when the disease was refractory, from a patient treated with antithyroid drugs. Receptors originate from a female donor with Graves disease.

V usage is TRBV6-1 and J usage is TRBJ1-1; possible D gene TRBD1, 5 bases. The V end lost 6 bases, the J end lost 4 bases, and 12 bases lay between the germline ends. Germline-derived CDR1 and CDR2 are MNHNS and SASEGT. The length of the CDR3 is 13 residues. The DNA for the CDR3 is TGTGCCAGCAGATTACAGGTGGGCACTGAAGCTTTCTTT. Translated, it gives CASRLQVGTEAFF.

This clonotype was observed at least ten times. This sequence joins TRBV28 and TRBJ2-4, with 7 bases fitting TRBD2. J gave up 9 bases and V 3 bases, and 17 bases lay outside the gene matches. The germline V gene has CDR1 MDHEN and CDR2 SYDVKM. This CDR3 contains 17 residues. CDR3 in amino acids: CASSFPRGEPGEGIQYF. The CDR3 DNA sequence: TGTGCCAGCAGTTTCCCACGGGGGGAGCCCGGAGAGGGCATTCAGTACTTC.

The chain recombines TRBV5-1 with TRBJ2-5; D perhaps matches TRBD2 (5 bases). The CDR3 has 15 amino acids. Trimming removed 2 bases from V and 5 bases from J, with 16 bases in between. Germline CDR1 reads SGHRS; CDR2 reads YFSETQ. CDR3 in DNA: TGCGCCAGCAGCTTCCAGGACGGAGGTCTCGAGACCCAGTACTTC. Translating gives CASSFQDGGLETQYF. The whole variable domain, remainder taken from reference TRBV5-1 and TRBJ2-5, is KAGVTQTPRYLIKTRGQQVTLSCSPISGHRSVSWYQQTPGQGLQFLFEYFSETQRNKGNFPGRFSGRQFSNSRSEMNVSTLELGDSALYLCASSFQDGGLETQYFGPGTRLLVL.

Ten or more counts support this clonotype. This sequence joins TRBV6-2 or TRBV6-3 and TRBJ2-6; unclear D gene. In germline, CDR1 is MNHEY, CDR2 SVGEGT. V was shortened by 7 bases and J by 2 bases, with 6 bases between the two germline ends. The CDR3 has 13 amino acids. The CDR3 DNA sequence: TGTGCCAGCATTTCAACTGGGGCCAACGTCCTGACTTTC. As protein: CASISTGANVLTF.

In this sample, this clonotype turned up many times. The CDR3 DNA follows: TGTGCCAGCGGGGTCGGGACAGGGGGCCTCGAGCAGTACTTC. This codes for CASGVGTGGLEQYF. The chain has TRBV2 and TRBJ2-7; TRBD1 matches 12 bases. The germline V gene has CDR1 SNHLY and CDR2 FYNNEI. V was clipped by 8 bases and J by 6 bases; unmatched bases: 8. The CDR3 loop spans 14 amino acids. Using reference TRBV2 and TRBJ2-7 for the parts outside the CDR3, the full variable domain is EPEVTQTPSHQVTQMGQEVILRCVPISNHLYFYWYRQILGQKVEFLVSFYNNEISEKSEIFDDQFSVERPDGSNFTLKIRSTKLEDSAMYFCASGVGTGGLEQYFGPGTRLTVT.

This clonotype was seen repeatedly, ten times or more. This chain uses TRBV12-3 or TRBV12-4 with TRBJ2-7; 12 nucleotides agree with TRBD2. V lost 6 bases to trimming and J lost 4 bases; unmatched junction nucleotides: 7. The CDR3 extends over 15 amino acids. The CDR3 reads CASRFGLAGSYEQYF. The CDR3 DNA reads TGTGCCAGCAGATTCGGACTAGCGGGAAGTTACGAGCAGTACTTC.

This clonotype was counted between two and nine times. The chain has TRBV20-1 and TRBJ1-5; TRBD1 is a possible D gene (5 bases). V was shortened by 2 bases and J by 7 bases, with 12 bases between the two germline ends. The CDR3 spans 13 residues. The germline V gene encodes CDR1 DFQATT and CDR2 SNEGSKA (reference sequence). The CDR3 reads CSARQGRFQPQHF. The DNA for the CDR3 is TGCAGTGCTAGACAGGGAAGATTCCAGCCCCAGCATTTT.

The CDR3: CAISERRGISEAFF. In DNA form, the CDR3 reads TGTGCCATCAGTGAGAGGCGGGGAATCTCTGAAGCTTTCTTT. The chain couples TRBV10-3 to TRBJ1-1, with D uncertain. Trimming left V 2 bases short and J 6 bases short, with 13 bases between. The CDR3 length is 14 residues. Germline CDR1 is ENHRY and CDR2 is SYGVKD.

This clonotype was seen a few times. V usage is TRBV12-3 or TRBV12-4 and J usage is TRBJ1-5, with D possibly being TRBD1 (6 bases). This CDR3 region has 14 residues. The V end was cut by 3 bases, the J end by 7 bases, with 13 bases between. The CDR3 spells CASSFGGEIQPQHF. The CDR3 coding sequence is TGTGCCAGCAGTTTTGGGGGCGAGATCCAGCCCCAGCATTTT.

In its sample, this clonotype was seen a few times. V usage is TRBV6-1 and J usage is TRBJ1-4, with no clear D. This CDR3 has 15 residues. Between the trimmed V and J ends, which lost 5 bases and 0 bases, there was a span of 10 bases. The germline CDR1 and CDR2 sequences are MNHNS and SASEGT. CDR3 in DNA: TGTGCCAGCAGTAGGCAGTTCACAACTAATGAAAAACTGTTTTTT. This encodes CASSRQFTTNEKLFF.

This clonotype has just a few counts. The CDR3 bases are TGTGCCAGCAGCTTAATGGGCACCGGGGAGCTGTTTTTT. Its protein product is CASSLMGTGELFF. V usage is TRBV7-3 and J usage is TRBJ2-2; unclear D gene. Deletions cut 1 base from V and 4 bases from J, with 4 bases between. The germline V gene has CDR1 SGHTA and CDR2 FQGTGA. The CDR3 runs to 13 residues.

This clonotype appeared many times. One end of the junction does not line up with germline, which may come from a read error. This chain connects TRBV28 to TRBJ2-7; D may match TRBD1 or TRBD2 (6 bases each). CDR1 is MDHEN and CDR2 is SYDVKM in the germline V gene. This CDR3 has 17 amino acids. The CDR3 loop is CAGSRQGGRTDSYEQYF. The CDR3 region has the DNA TGTGCCGGCAGCCGCCAAGGGGGGAGGACGGACTCCTACGAGCAGTACTTC.

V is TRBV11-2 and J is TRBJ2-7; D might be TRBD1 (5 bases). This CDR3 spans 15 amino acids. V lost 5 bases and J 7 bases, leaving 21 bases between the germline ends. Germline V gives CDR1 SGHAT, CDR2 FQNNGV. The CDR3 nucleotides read TGTGCCAGCAGCCCATCCTGGGGCCGCACCGGGGAGCAGTACTTC. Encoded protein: CASSPSWGRTGEQYF. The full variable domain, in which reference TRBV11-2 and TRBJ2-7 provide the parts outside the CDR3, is EAGVAQSPRYKIIEKRQSVAFWCNPISGHATLYWYQQILGQGPKLLIQFQNNGVVDDSQLPKDRFSAERLKGVDSTLKIQPAKLEDSAVYLCASSPSWGRTGEQYFGPGTRLTVT.

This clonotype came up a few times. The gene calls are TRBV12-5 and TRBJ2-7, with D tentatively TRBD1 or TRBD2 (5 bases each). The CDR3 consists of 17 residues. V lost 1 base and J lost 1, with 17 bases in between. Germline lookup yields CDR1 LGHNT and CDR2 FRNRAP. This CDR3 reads CASGLAPGRYFSYEQYF. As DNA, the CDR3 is TGTGCTAGTGGTTTGGCGCCGGGACGGTACTTTTCCTACGAGCAGTACTTC.

CDR3 nucleotides: TGTGCCAGCAGCTTAGATCTTACAGCCCGCTGGGCGGGAGCGCCCAATGAGCAGTACTTC. Residues: CASSLDLTARWAGAPNEQYF. The V and J genes are TRBV7-9 and TRBJ2-7; TRBD2 agrees at 7 bases. Germline values: CDR1 SEHNR, CDR2 FQNEAQ (reference sequence). This CDR3 has 20 residues. Trimming took 1 base from V and 7 from J; bases not matched to a gene: 25.

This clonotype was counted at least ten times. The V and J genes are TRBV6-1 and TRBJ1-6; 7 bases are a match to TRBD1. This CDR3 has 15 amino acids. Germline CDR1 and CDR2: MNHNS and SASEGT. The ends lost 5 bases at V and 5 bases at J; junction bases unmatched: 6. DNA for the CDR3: TGTGCCAGCAGTCTGGGGACAGCTAATAATTCACCCCTCCACTTT. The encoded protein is CASSLGTANNSPLHF.

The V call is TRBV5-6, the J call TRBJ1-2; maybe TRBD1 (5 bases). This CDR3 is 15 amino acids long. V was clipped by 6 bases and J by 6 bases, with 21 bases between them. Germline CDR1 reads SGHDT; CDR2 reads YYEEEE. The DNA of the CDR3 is TGTGCCAGCATTCCGGGACCAACTCCCTACGATGGCTACACCTTC. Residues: CASIPGPTPYDGYTF.

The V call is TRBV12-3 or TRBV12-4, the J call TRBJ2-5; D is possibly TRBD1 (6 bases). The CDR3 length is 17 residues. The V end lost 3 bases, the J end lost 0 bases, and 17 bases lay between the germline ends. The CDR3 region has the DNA TGTGCCAGCAGTTTGGGAGTGAGGGGGAACTACCAAGAGACCCAGTACTTC. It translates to CASSLGVRGNYQETQYF.

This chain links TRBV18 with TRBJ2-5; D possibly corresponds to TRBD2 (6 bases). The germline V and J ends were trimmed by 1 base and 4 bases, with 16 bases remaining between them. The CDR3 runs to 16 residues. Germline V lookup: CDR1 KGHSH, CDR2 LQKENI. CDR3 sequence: CASSPRVAGGGETQYF. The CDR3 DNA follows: TGTGCCAGCTCACCACGAGTGGCCGGGGGTGGAGAGACCCAGTACTTC.

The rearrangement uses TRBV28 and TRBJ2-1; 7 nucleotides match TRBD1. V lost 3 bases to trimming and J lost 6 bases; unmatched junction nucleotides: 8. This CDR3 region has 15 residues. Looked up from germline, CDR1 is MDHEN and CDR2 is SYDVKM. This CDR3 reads CASSFTAGTANEQFF. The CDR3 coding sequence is TGTGCCAGCAGTTTCACTGCCGGGACAGCCAATGAGCAGTTCTTC.

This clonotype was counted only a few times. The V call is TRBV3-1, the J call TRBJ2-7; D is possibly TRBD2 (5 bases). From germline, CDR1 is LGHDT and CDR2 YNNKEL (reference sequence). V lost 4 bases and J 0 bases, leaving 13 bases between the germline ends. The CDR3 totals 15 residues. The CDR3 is CASSPTGSSSYEQYF. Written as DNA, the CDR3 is TGTGCCAGCAGCCCCACGGGGAGTTCCTCCTACGAGCAGTACTTC.

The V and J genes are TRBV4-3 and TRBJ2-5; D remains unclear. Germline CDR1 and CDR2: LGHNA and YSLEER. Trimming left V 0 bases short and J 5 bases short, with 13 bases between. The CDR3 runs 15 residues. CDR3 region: CASSQDRSPWETQYF. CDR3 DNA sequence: TGCGCCAGCAGCCAAGATCGGTCGCCGTGGGAGACCCAGTACTTC.

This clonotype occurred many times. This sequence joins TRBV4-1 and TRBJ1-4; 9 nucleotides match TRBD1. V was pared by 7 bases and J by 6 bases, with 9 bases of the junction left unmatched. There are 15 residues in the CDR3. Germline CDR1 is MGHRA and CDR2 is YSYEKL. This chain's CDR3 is CASIPDRGRDEKLFF. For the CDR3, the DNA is TGCGCCAGCATCCCGGACAGGGGACGGGATGAAAAACTGTTTTTT.